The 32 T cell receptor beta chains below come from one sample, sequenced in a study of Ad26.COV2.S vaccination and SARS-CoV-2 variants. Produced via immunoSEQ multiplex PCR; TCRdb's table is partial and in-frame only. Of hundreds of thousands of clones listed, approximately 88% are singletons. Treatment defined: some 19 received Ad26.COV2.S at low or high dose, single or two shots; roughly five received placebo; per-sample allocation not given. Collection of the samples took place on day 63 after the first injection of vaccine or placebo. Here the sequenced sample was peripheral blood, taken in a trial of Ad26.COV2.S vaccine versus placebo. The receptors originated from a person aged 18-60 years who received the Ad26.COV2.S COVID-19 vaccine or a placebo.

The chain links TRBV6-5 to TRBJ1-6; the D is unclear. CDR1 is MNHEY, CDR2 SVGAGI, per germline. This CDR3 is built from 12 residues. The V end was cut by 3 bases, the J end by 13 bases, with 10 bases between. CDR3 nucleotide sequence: TGTGCCAGCAGTTATAAGAGGCAGCCCCTCCACTTT. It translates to CASSYKRQPLHF.

The CDR3 reads CASSSPGYEQYF. In nucleotides, the CDR3 is TGTGCCAGCAGCTCGCCCGGCTACGAGCAGTACTTC. V usage is TRBV11-2 and J usage is TRBJ2-7, with D hard to call. V lost 4 bases and J 3 bases, leaving 7 bases between the germline ends. The germline V gene encodes CDR1 SGHAT and CDR2 FQNNGV. This CDR3 is built from 12 residues.

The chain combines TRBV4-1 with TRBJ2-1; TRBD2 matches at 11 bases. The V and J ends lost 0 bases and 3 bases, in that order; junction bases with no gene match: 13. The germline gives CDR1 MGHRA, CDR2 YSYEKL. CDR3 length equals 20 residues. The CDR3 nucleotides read TGCGCCAGCAGCCAAGATCAATCCTGTAGCGGGAGGGCCCTCTACAATGAGCAGTTCTTC. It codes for CASSQDQSCSGRALYNEQFF.

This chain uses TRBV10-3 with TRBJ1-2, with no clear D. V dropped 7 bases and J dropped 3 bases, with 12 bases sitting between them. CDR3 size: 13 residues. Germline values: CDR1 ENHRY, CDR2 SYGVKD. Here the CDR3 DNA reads TGTGCCATCACTGACGGTTCTTACTATGGCTACACCTTC. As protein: CAITDGSYYGYTF.

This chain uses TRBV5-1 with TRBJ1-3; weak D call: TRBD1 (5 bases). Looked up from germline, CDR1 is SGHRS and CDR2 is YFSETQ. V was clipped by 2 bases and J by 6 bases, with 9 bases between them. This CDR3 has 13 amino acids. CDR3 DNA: TGCGCCAGCAGCTTCCAGGGCGAAAACACCATATATTTT. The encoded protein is CASSFQGENTIYF.

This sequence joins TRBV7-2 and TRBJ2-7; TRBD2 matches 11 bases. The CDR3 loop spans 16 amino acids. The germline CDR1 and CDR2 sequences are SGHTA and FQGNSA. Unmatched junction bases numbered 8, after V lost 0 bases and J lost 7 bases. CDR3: CASSLALLAGGSEQYF. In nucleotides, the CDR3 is TGTGCCAGCAGCTTAGCGCTCCTAGCGGGGGGAAGTGAGCAGTACTTC.

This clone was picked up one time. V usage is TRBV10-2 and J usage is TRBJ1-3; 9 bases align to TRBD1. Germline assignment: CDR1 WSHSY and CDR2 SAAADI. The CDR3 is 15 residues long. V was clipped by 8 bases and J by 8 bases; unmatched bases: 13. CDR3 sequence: CASGTGTSRIDTIYF. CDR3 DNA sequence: TGCGCCAGCGGGACAGGGACTAGCCGGATCGACACCATATATTTT.

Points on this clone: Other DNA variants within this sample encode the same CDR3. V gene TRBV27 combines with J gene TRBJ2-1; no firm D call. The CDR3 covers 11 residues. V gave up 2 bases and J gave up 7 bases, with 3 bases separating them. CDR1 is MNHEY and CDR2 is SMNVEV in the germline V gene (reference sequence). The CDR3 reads CASSLGNEQFF. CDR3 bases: TGTGCCAGCAGTTTAGGAAATGAGCAGTTCTTC.

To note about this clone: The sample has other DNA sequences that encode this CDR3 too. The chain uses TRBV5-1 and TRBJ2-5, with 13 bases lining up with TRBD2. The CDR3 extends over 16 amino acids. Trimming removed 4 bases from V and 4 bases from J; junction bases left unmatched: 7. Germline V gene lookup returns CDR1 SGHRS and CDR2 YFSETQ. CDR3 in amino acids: CASSLRLAGGRETQYF. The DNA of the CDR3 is TGCGCCAGCAGCCTCCGACTAGCGGGGGGTAGAGAGACCCAGTACTTC.

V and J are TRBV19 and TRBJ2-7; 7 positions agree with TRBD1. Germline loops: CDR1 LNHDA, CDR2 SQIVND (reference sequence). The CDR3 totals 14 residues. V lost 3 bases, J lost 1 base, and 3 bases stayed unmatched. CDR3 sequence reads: CASSIEGQSYEQYF. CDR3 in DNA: TGTGCCAGTAGTATTGAGGGACAGTCCTACGAGCAGTACTTC.

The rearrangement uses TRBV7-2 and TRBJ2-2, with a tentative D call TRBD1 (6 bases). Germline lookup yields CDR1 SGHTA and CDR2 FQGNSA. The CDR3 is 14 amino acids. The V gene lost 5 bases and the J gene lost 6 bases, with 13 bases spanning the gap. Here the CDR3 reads CASSADSGAGELFF. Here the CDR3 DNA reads TGTGCCAGCAGCGCGGACAGCGGAGCCGGGGAGCTGTTTTTT. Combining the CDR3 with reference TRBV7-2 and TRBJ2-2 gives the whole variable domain GAGVSQSPSNKVTEKGKDVELRCDPISGHTALYWYRQSLGQGLEFLIYFQGNSAPDKSGLPSDRFSAERTGGSVSTLTIQRTQQEDSAVYLCASSADSGAGELFFGEGSRLTVL.

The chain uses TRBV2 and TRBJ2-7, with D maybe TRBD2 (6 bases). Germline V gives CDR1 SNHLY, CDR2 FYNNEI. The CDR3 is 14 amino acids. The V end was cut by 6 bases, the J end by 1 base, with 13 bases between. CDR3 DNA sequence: TGTGCCAGCAGAGTCGACAGCGGGTCCTACGAGCAGTACTTC. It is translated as CASRVDSGSYEQYF.

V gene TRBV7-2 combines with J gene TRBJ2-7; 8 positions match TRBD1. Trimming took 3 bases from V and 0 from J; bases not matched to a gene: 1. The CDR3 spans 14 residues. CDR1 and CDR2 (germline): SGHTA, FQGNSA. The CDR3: CASSLTGDSYEQYF. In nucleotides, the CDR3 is TGTGCCAGCAGCTTGACAGGGGACTCCTACGAGCAGTACTTC.

Here the CDR3 reads CASSRWDGAYEQYF. The CDR3, as DNA: TGTGCCAGCAGCCGATGGGACGGTGCCTACGAGCAGTACTTC. The genes are TRBV6-5 and TRBJ2-7; D possibly matches TRBD1 or TRBD2 (5 bases each). CDR3 length equals 14 residues. Trimming removed 6 bases at V and 2 bases at J, with 14 bases between. Germline values: CDR1 MNHEY, CDR2 SVGAGI.

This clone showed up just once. As DNA, the CDR3 is TGTGCCAGCAGTCTTACAGGGGGCGCGAACACTGAAGCTTTCTTT. Translated, it gives CASSLTGGANTEAFF. This chain links TRBV27 with TRBJ1-1; 9 bases fit TRBD1. The germline gives CDR1 MNHEY, CDR2 SMNVEV (reference sequence). V was pared by 5 bases and J by 1 base, with 5 bases of the junction left unmatched. The CDR3 runs 15 residues.

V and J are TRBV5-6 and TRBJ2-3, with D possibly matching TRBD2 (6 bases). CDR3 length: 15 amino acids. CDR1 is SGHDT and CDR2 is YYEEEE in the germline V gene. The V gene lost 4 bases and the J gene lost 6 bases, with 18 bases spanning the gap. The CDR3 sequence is CASSRGRDGRDTQYF. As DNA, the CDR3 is TGTGCCAGCAGCCGCGGGCGGGATGGTAGGGATACGCAGTATTTT.

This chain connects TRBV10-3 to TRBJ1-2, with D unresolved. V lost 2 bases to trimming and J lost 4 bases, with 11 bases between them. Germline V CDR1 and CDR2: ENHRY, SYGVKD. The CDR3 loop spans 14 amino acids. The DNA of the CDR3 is TGTGCCATCAGTGAGCCGTTGATGGGCTATGGCTACACCTTC. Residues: CAISEPLMGYGYTF.

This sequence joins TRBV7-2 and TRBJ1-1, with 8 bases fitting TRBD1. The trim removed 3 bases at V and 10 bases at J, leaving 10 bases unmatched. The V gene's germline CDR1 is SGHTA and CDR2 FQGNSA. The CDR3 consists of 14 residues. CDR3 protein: CASSFDRGRIGAFF. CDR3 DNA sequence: TGTGCCAGCAGCTTCGACAGGGGCCGGATTGGAGCTTTCTTT.

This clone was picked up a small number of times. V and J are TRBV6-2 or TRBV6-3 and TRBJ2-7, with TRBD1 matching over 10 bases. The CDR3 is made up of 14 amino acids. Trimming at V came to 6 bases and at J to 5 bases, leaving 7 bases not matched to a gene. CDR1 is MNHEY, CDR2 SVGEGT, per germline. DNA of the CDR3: TGTGCCAGCAGCACCGGGACAGGGGTCCACGAGCAGTACTTC. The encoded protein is CASSTGTGVHEQYF.

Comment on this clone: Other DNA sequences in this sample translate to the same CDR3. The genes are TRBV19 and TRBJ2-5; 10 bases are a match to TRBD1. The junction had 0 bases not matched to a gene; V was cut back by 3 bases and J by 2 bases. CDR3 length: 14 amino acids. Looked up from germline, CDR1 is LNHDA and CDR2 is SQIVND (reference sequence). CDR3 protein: CASSMGQGQETQYF. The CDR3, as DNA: TGTGCCAGTAGTATGGGACAGGGGCAAGAGACCCAGTACTTC. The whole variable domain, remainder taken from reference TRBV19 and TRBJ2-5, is DGGITQSPKYLFRKEGQNVTLSCEQNLNHDAMYWYRQDPGQGLRLIYYSQIVNDFQKGDIAEGYSVSREKKESFPLTVTSAQKNPTAFYLCASSMGQGQETQYFGPGTRLLVL.

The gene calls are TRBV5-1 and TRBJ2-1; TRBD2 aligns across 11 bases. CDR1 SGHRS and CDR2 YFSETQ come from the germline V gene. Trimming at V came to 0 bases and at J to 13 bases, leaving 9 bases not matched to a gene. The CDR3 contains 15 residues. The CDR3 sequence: CASSLALAGGPDQFF. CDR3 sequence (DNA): TGCGCCAGCAGCTTGGCATTAGCGGGAGGGCCTGACCAGTTCTTC.

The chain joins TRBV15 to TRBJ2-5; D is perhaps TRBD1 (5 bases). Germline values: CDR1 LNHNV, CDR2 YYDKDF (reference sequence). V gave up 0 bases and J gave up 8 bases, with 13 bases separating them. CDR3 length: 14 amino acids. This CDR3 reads CATSRDRGMRTQYF. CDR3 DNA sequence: TGTGCCACCAGCAGAGATAGGGGCATGCGAACCCAGTACTTC.

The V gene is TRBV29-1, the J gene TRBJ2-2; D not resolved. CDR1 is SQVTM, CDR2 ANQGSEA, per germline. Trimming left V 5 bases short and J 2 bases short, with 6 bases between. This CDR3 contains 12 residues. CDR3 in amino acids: CSVRINTGELFF. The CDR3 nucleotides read TGCAGCGTTCGAATAAACACCGGGGAGCTGTTTTTT.

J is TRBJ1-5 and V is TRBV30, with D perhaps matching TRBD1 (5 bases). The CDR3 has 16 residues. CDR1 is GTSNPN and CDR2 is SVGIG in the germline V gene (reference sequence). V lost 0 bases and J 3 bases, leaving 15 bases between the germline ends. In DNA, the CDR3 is TGTGCCTGGAGTGTTAGGGGAGTGGGGGTCAATCAGCCCCAGCATTTT. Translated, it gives CAWSVRGVGVNQPQHF.

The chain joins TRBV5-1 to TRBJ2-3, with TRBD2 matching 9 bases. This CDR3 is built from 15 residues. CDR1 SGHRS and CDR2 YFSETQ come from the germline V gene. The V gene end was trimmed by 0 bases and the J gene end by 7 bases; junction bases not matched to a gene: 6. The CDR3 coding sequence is TGCGCCAGCAGCTTGGAGGCGGGAGGGCCCTATACGCAGTATTTT. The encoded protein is CASSLEAGGPYTQYF. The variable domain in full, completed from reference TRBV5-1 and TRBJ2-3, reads KAGVTQTPRYLIKTRGQQVTLSCSPISGHRSVSWYQQTPGQGLQFLFEYFSETQRNKGNFPGRFSGRQFSNSRSEMNVSTLELGDSALYLCASSLEAGGPYTQYFGPGTRLTVL.

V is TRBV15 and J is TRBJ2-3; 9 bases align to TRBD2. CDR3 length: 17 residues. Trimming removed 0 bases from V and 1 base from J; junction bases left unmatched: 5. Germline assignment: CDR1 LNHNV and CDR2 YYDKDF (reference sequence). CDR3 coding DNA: TGTGCCACCAGCAGAGATTGGTTAGCGGGGGGCACAGATACGCAGTATTTT. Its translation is CATSRDWLAGGTDTQYF. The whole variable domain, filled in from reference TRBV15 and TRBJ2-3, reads DAMVIQNPRYQVTQFGKPVTLSCSQTLNHNVMYWYQQKSSQAPKLLFHYYDKDFNNEADTPDNFQSRRPNTSFCFLDIRSPGLGDTAMYLCATSRDWLAGGTDTQYFGPGTRLTVL.

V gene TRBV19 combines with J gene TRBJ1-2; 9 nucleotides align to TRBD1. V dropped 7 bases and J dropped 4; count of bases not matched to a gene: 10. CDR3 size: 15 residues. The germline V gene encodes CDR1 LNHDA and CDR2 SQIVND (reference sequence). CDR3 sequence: CASTPSPGQGYGYTF. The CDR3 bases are TGTGCCAGTACCCCCTCACCGGGACAGGGCTATGGCTACACCTTC.

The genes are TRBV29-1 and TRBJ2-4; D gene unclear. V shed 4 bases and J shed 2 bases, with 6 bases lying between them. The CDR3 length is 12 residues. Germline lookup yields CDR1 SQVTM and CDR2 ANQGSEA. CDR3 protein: CSVGGSKNIQYF. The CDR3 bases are TGCAGCGTTGGAGGATCCAAAAACATTCAGTACTTC.

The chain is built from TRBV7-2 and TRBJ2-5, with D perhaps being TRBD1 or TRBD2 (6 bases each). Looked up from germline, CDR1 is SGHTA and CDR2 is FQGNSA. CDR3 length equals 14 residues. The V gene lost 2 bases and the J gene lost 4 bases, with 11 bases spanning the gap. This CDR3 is CASSLRGLGETQYF. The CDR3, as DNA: TGTGCCAGCAGCTTACGGGGGCTGGGAGAGACCCAGTACTTC.

CDR3 residues: CASSFPGQGETEAFF. CDR3 DNA sequence: TGTGCCAGCAGCTTCCCGGGACAGGGTGAAACTGAAGCTTTCTTT. This chain uses TRBV3-1 (or the pseudogene TRBV3-2) with TRBJ1-1; 9 nucleotides agree with TRBD1. This CDR3 spans 15 amino acids. Per germline, CDR1 LGHDT and CDR2 YNNKEL (reference sequence). Losses at the gene ends were 5 bases for V and 5 bases for J; bases not matched to a gene: 9.

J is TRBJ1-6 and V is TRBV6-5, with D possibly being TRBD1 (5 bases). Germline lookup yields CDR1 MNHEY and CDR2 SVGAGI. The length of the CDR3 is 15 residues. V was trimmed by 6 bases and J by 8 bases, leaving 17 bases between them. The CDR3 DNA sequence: TGTGCCAGCAGAGCTCCGGGACGACTAGATTCACCCCTCCACTTT. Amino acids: CASRAPGRLDSPLHF.

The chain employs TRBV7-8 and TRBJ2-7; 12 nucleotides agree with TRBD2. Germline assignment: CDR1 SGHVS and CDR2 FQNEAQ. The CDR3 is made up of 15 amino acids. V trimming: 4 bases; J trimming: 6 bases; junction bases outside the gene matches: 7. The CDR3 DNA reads TGTGCCAGCAGCTCTCAGACTAGCGGGGGATCCGAGCAGTACTTC. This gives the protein CASSSQTSGGSEQYF.